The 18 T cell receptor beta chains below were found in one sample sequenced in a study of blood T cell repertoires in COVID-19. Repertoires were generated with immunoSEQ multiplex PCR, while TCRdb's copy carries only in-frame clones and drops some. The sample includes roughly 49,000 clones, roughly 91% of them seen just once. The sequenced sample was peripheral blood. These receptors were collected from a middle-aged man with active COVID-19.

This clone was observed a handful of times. The DNA for the CDR3 is TGTGCCACCACGGCCAGGTTTAACCCTGGGGCCAACGTCCTGACTTTC. Residues: CATTARFNPGANVLTF. This chain connects TRBV2 to TRBJ2-6; the D is unclear. Germline-derived CDR1 and CDR2 are SNHLY and FYNNEI. V was clipped by 10 bases and J by 2 bases, with 18 bases between them. The CDR3 totals 16 residues. The full variable domain, completed using reference TRBV2 and TRBJ2-6, is EPEVTQTPSHQVTQMGQEVILRCVPISNHLYFYWYRQILGQKVEFLVSFYNNEISEKSEIFDDQFSVERPDGSNFTLKIRSTKLEDSAMYFCATTARFNPGANVLTFGAGSRLTVL.

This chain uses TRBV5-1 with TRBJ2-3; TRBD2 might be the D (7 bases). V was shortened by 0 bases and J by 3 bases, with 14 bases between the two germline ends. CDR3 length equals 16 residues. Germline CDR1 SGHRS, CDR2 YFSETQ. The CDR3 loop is CASSLGLGGATDTQYF. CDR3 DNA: TGCGCCAGCAGCTTGGGACTAGGGGGGGCAACAGATACGCAGTATTTT.

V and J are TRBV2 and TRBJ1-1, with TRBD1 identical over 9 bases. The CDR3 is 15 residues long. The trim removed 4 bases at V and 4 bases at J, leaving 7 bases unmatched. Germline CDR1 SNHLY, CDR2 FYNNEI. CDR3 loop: CASSGDGTGSTEAFF. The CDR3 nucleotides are TGTGCCAGCAGTGGAGACGGGACAGGGAGCACTGAAGCTTTCTTT.

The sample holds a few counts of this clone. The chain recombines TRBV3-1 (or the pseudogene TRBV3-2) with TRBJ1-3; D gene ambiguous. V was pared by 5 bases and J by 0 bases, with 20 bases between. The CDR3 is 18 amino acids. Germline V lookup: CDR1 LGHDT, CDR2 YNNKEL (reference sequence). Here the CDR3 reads CASSTRATTTSSGNTIYF. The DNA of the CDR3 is TGTGCCAGCAGCACGCGCGCTACCACGACTAGCTCTGGAAACACCATATATTTT.

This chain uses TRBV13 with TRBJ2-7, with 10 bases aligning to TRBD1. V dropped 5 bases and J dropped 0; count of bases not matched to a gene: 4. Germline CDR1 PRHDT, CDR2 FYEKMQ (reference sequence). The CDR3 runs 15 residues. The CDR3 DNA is TGTGCCAGCAGCGTGACAGGGGGCCGCTCCTACGAGCAGTACTTC. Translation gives CASSVTGGRSYEQYF.

The CDR3 nucleotides read TGTGCCAGCAGCCGGCGGGGGGCCTTAGATACGCAGTATTTT. As protein: CASSRRGALDTQYF. The gene calls are TRBV6-6 and TRBJ2-3; TRBD2 matches at 8 bases. Germline V gives CDR1 MNHNY, CDR2 SVGAGI (reference sequence). Trimming at V came to 6 bases and at J to 5 bases, leaving 7 bases not matched to a gene. The CDR3 sequence is 14 residues long.

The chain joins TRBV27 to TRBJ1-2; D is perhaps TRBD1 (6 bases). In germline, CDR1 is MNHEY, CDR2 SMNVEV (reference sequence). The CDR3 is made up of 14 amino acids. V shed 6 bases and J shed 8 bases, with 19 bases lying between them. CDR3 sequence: CASRGSGQGRGYTF. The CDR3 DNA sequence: TGTGCCAGCAGGGGCTCGGGGCAGGGGCGGGGCTACACCTTC.

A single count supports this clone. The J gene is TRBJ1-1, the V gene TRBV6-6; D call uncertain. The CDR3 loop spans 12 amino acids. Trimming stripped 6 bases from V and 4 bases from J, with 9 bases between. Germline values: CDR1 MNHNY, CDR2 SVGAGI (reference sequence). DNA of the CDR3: TGTGCCAGCAGCCGAATGAGCACTGAAGCTTTCTTT. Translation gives CASSRMSTEAFF.

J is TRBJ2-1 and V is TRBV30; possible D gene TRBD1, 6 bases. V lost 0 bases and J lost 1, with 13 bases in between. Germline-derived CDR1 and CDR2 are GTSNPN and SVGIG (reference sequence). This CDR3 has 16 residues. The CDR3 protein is CAWSVKSQGSYNEQFF. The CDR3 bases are TGTGCCTGGAGTGTAAAATCCCAGGGGTCCTACAATGAGCAGTTCTTC.

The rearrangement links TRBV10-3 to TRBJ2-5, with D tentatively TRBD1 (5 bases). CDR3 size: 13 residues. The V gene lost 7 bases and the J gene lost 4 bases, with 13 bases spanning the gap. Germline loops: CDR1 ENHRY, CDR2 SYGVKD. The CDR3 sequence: CAITRGIGETQYF. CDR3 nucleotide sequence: TGTGCCATCACAAGGGGCATCGGAGAGACCCAGTACTTC.

CDR3 bases: TGTGCCAGCAGCGATAGAGGAGATCTATTCTATGGCTACACCTTC. Amino acid sequence: CASSDRGDLFYGYTF. The chain recombines TRBV9 with TRBJ1-2; no clear D gene. Germline V gene data show CDR1 as SGDLS and CDR2 as YYNGEE. V lost 3 bases to trimming and J lost 4 bases, with 16 bases between them. CDR3 length: 15 residues. The whole variable domain, filled in from reference TRBV9 and TRBJ1-2, reads DSGVTQTPKHLITATGQRVTLRCSPRSGDLSVYWYQQSLDQGLQFLIQYYNGEERAKGNILERFSAQQFPDLHSELNLSSLELGDSALYFCASSDRGDLFYGYTFGSGTRLTVV.

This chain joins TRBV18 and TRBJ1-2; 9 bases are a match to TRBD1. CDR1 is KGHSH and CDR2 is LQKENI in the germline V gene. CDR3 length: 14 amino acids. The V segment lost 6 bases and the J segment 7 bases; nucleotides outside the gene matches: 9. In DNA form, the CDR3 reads TGTGCCAGCTCGGAGGAACAGGGGGCGGTTGGCTACACCTTC. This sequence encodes CASSEEQGAVGYTF.

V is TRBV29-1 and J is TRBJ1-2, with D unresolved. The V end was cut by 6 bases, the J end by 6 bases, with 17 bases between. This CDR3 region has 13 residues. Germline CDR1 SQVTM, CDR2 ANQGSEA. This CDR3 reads CSVPPRGEHGYTF. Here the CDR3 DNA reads TGCAGCGTACCCCCTCGTGGGGAGCATGGCTACACCTTC.

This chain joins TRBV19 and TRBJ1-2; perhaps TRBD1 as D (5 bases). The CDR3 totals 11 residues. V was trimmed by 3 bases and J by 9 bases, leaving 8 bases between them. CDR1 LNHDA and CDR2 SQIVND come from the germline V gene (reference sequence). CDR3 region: CASSIGASYTF. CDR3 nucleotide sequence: TGTGCCAGTAGTATTGGGGCAAGCTACACCTTC.

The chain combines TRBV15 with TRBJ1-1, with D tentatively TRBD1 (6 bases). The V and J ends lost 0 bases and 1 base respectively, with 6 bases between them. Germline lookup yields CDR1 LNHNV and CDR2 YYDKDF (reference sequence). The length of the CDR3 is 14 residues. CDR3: CATSREDRNTEAFF. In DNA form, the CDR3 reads TGTGCCACCAGCAGAGAGGACAGGAACACTGAAGCTTTCTTT.

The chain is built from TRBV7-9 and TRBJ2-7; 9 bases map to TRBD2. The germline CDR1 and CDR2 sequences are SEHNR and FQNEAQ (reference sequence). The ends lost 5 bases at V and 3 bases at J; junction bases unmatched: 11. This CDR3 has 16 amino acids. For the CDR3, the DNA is TGTGCCAGCAGCCCCCCTAGCGGGATGTCCCTCTACGAGCAGTACTTC. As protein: CASSPPSGMSLYEQYF.

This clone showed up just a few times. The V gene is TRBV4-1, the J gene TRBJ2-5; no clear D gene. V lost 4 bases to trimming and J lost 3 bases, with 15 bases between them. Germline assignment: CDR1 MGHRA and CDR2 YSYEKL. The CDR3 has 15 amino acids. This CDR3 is CASSRIPKLEETQYF. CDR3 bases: TGCGCCAGCAGCCGCATTCCAAAGTTAGAAGAGACCCAGTACTTC.

Here the CDR3 DNA reads TGTGCCAGCAGCTTGTGGGAGAGGCGGACAGATACGCAGTATTTT. Protein sequence: CASSLWERRTDTQYF. The gene calls are TRBV7-2 and TRBJ2-3, with a possible D match to TRBD2 (5 bases). The V end was cut by 3 bases, the J end by 3 bases, with 13 bases between. Germline CDR1 reads SGHTA; CDR2 reads FQGNSA. The CDR3 runs to 15 residues.